These T cell receptor beta chains were read from a single sample in a study of cytomegalovirus exposure and HLA in healthy donors. Some clones are missing from TCRdb's copy, which holds only in-frame ones; the method was immunoSEQ multiplex PCR. The table includes 110,000 or so clones, over 9.5% detected once. The sequenced material came from PBMCs. The receptors originated from a middle-aged man in good health and CMV-seropositive. The conserved cysteine and the conserved F or W are not part of the CDR3 here.

v_gene: TRBV5-6
j_gene: TRBJ2-1
CDR3aa: ASSLKLAGMNEQF

v_gene: TRBV27
j_gene: TRBJ2-2
CDR3aa: ASRTKVWTSGRKDTGELF

v_gene: TRBV5-4
j_gene: TRBJ1-2
CDR3aa: ASSFPGYGYT

v_gene: TRBV29-1
j_gene: TRBJ2-7
CDR3aa: SVQRQGAVNEQY

v_gene: TRBV9
j_gene: TRBJ2-3
CDR3aa: ASSVVGLATSDTQY

v_gene: TRBV7-9
j_gene: TRBJ2-1
CDR3aa: ASSPIHVQF

v_gene: TRBV7-6
j_gene: TRBJ2-2
CDR3aa: ASSLGQAATGELF

v_gene: TRBV11-3
j_gene: TRBJ2-1
CDR3aa: ASSLPGGNEQF

v_gene: TRBV2
j_gene: TRBJ2-7
CDR3aa: ASSERGQGAAARYEQY

v_gene: TRBV6-5
j_gene: TRBJ2-2
CDR3aa: ASSYWQGKKTGELF

v_gene: TRBV5-4
j_gene: TRBJ2-1
CDR3aa: ASSPRGGFNEQF

v_gene: TRBV9
j_gene: TRBJ2-2
CDR3aa: ASSVPAGGPDTGELF

v_gene: TRBV25-1
j_gene: TRBJ2-1
CDR3aa: ASSVPGSKPEQF

v_gene: TRBV28
j_gene: TRBJ2-1
CDR3aa: ASSSRPGLVGNEQF

v_gene: TRBV19
j_gene: TRBJ2-5
CDR3aa: ASSIDNGGETQY

v_gene: TRBV5-1
j_gene: TRBJ2-6
CDR3aa: ASSLAGDPGANVLT

v_gene: TRBV10-2
j_gene: TRBJ2-1
CDR3aa: ASGAGDRYEQF

v_gene: TRBV19
j_gene: TRBJ1-1
CDR3aa: ASSIQLNTEAF

v_gene: TRBV5-1
j_gene: TRBJ2-7
CDR3aa: ASRGGGRDRWTSGSLYEQY

v_gene: TRBV29-1
j_gene: TRBJ2-3
CDR3aa: SVEEAAGTDTQY

v_gene: TRBV2
j_gene: TRBJ1-4
CDR3aa: ASSPGTGPEKLF

v_gene: TRBV29-1
j_gene: TRBJ2-3
CDR3aa: SALGLAGFGDTQY

v_gene: TRBV10-3
j_gene: TRBJ1-5
CDR3aa: AISDGQGRNQPQH